The 9 T cell receptor beta chains presented below share a single source sample, sequenced in a study of resident and recirculating memory T cells in vitiligo. Profiled with immunoSEQ multiplex PCR; TCRdb holds only in-frame clones, not every one. The sample yields fewer than 80,000 clones, just over 90% seen once. Sequencing was performed on blood. These receptors were collected from a male donor with vitiligo.

The chain has TRBV11-2 and TRBJ1-1; D is unresolved. V dropped 4 bases and J dropped 1 base, with 7 bases sitting between them. The CDR3 has 13 amino acids. Per the germline V gene, CDR1 is SGHAT and CDR2 is FQNNGV. DNA for the CDR3: TGTGCCAGCAGCTCGGACTGGAACACTGAAGCTTTCTTT. It translates to CASSSDWNTEAFF.

J is TRBJ1-2 and V is TRBV23-1; D is unclear. TRBV23-1 is annotated as an ORF whose role is uncertain. The V end was cut by 4 bases, the J end by 0 bases, with 12 bases between. The length of the CDR3 is 15 residues. CDR3: CASSRRGIPNYGYTF. The CDR3 nucleotides read TGCGCCAGCAGTCGCCGAGGGATCCCTAACTATGGCTACACCTTC.

This sequence joins TRBV11-2 and TRBJ2-1; D is perhaps TRBD2 (5 bases). Germline loops: CDR1 SGHAT, CDR2 FQNNGV. V lost 3 bases, J lost 11 bases, and 20 bases lay in between. The CDR3 spans 15 residues. Here the CDR3 DNA reads TGTGCCAGCAGCTTGGAGGTGGGCCCCACAATTAAGCAGTTCTTC. Amino acid sequence: CASSLEVGPTIKQFF.

The chain uses TRBV6-6 and TRBJ1-3; perhaps TRBD1 as D (5 bases). V lost 2 bases and J 0 bases, leaving 11 bases between the germline ends. Germline-derived CDR1 and CDR2 are MNHNY and SVGAGI (reference sequence). The length of the CDR3 is 16 residues. CDR3 sequence (DNA): TGTGCCAGCAGTTACCCGACAGAGAGCTCTGGAAACACCATATATTTT. Translated: CASSYPTESSGNTIYF.

The gene calls are TRBV11-2 and TRBJ2-7; D remains unclear. The germline gives CDR1 SGHAT, CDR2 FQNNGV. The CDR3 is made up of 15 amino acids. V lost 0 bases and J 1 base, leaving 10 bases between the germline ends. The CDR3 coding sequence is TGTGCCAGCAGCTTAGAGTTCGCTAATTCCTACGAGCAGTACTTC. Protein sequence: CASSLEFANSYEQYF.

CDR3 in amino acids: CASSLGRDREAFF. The CDR3 DNA is TGTGCCAGCAGCTTAGGTCGGGACAGAGAAGCTTTCTTT. This chain uses TRBV7-2 with TRBJ1-1; 7 bases line up with TRBD1. V lost 1 base to trimming and J lost 8 bases; unmatched junction nucleotides: 4. The CDR3 has 13 amino acids. Germline lookup yields CDR1 SGHTA and CDR2 FQGNSA.

The V gene is TRBV6-1, the J gene TRBJ1-1, with 7 bases identical to TRBD1. The V gene end was trimmed by 2 bases and the J gene end by 1 base; junction bases not matched to a gene: 1. The CDR3 is 14 residues long. CDR1 MNHNS and CDR2 SASEGT come from the germline V gene. The CDR3 here is CASSEQGGNTEAFF. The CDR3 DNA reads as TGTGCCAGCAGTGAACAGGGGGGGAACACTGAAGCTTTCTTT.

The chain recombines TRBV6-4 with TRBJ2-1, with 10 bases that match TRBD2. V trimming: 0 bases; J trimming: 8 bases; junction bases outside the gene matches: 4. CDR3 length: 15 residues. The germline gives CDR1 MRHNA, CDR2 SNTAGT. The CDR3 is CASSDSAGGIDEQFF. The CDR3 DNA follows: TGTGCCAGCAGTGACTCAGCGGGGGGGATCGATGAGCAGTTCTTC.

The CDR3 sequence: CASSPTGSYNEQFF. Here the CDR3 DNA reads TGTGCCAGCTCACCAACGGGGTCCTACAATGAGCAGTTCTTC. This sequence joins TRBV18 and TRBJ2-1; D perhaps matches TRBD2 (5 bases). The CDR3 contains 14 residues. Germline CDR1 and CDR2: KGHSH and LQKENI. Trimming took off 2 bases at V and 1 base at J, with 6 bases between the two ends.